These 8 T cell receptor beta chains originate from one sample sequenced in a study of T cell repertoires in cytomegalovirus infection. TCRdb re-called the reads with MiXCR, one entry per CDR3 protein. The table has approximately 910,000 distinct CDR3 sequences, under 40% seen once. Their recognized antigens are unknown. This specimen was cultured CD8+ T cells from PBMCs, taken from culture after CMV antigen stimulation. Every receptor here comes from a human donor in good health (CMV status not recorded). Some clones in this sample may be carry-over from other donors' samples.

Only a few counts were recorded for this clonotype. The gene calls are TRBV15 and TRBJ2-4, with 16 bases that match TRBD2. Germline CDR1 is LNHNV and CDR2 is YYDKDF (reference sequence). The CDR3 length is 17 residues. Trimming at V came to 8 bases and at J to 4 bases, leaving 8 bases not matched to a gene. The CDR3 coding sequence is TGTGCCACCTCTGGGACTAGCGGGGGGGCCGAGAAAAACATTCAGTACTTC. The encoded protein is CATSGTSGGAEKNIQYF.

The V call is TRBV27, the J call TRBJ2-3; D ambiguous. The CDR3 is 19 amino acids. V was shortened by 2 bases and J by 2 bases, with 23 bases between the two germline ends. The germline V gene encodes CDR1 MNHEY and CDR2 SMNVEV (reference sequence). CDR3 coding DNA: TGTGCCAGCAGTTTACGTGGTGGACCGACATTCCTAGACACAGATACGCAGTATTTT. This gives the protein CASSLRGGPTFLDTDTQYF.

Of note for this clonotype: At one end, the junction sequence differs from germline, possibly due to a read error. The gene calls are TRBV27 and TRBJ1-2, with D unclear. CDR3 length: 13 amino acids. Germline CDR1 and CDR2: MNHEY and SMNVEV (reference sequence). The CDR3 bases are TGTGTCAGCAGCACCCACGGTAGCGGTGGCTACACCTTC. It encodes CVSSTHGSGGYTF.

The CDR3 sequence: CASRQGVGEKLFF. Here the CDR3 DNA reads TGTGCCAGCAGACAGGGTGTGGGTGAAAAACTGTTTTTT. This chain links TRBV12-3 or TRBV12-4 with TRBJ1-4; a weak D match, TRBD1 (6 bases). The length of the CDR3 is 13 residues. V was shortened by 6 bases and J by 7 bases, with 12 bases between the two germline ends.

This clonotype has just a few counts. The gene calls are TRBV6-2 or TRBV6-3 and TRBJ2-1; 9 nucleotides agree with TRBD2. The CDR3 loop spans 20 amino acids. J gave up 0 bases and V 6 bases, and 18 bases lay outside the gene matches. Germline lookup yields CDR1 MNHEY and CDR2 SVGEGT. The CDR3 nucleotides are TGTGCCAGCAGCCCACTGGTAGCGGGGGCTTACCTAAGCTCCTACAATGAGCAGTTCTTC. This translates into CASSPLVAGAYLSSYNEQFF.

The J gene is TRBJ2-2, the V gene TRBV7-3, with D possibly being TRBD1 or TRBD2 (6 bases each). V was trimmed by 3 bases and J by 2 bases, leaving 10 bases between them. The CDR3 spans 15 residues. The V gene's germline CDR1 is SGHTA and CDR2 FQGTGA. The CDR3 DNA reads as TGTGCCAGCAGCTTCCAGGGGACTAACACCGGGGAGCTGTTTTTT. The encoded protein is CASSFQGTNTGELFF.

Here the CDR3 reads CASAQPGAEAFF. CDR3 nucleotide sequence: TGTGCTAGTGCTCAGCCAGGGGCTGAAGCTTTCTTT. The J gene is TRBJ1-1, the V gene TRBV12-5; D is possibly TRBD1 (6 bases). CDR1 is LGHNT and CDR2 is FRNRAP in the germline V gene. Trimming stripped 7 bases from V and 6 bases from J, with 12 bases between. The CDR3 runs to 12 residues.

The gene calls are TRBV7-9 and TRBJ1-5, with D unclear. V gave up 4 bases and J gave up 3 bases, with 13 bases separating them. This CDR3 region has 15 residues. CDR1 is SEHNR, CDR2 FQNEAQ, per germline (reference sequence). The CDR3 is CASSSNRELNQPQHF. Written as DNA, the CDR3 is TGTGCCAGCAGCTCAAACCGGGAGCTCAATCAGCCCCAGCATTTT.